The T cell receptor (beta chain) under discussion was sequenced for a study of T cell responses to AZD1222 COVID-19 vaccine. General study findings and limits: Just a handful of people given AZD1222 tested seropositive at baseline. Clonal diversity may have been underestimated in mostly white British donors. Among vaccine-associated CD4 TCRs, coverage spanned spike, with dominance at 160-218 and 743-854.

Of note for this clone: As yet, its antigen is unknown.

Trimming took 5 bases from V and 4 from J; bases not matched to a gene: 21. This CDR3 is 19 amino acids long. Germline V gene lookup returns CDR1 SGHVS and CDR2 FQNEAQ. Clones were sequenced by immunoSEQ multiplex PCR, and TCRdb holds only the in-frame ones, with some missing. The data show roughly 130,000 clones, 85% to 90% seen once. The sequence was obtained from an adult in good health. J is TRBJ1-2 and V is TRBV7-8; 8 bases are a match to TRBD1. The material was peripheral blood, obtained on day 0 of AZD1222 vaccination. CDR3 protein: CASSPRTGFRGHRGYGYTF. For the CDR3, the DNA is TGTGCCAGCAGCCCCCGGACAGGGTTTCGGGGCCATCGGGGCTATGGCTACACCTTC.